The sequence of this T cell receptor beta chain was determined in a study of graft-versus-host responses after intestinal transplantation (dated by TCRdb to 2020 to 2022). For the wider study: Recipients received multivisceral, liver-intestinal, or isolated intestinal transplants. After intestinal transplantation, graft-versus-host and host-versus-graft alloreactive T cell clones in the graft, circulation and bone marrow were tracked using bulk TCR-beta CDR3 sequencing. Donor T cell macrochimerism was defined as a peak of at least 4% donor T cells among recipient peripheral blood mononuclear cells. All recipients received anti-thymocyte globulin induction followed by maintenance tacrolimus and steroids for three to four years. Samples from a few later patients were sequenced in-house on an Illumina MiSeq with MiXCR processing rather than by the commercial service. Alloreactive clones were identified by sequencing pre-transplant mixed lymphocyte reaction products and comparing these products with unstimulated pre-transplant donor and recipient T cells. A cohort of approximately 24 intestinal transplant recipients, including one retransplant, was enrolled, and a few patients lacking pretransplant specimens were excluded.

What this sample's time point label stands for: cells obtained before transplantation from donor or recipient. CD3+CD4+ and CD3+CD8+ populations were FACS-sorted from unstimulated pre-transplant donor and recipient cells taken from spleen or lymph nodes. Library construction relied on the immunoSEQ multiplex PCR assay. For most patients, genomic DNA was isolated with the Qiagen DNeasy Blood and Tissue Kit and shipped frozen to Adaptive Biotechnologies for TCR sequencing. For most patients, genomic DNA was subjected to high-throughput TCR-beta CDR3 sequencing by Adaptive Biotechnologies. Regarding the original processing steps: TCR sequencing data for approximately 19 patients were retrieved from Adaptive's ImmunoSEQ software; a few other patients were processed with MiXCR and VDJtools. To correct CD4 versus CD8 sorting errors, any sequence found in both subsets at a frequency ratio below 5:1 was removed. CDR3 nucleotide sequences shared between donor and recipient were removed because their origin could not be assigned. To be classed as alloreactive, a clone needed at least 2-fold expansion over unstimulated cells and a minimum CFSE-low frequency of 0.002% (template counts) or 0.001% (read counts). Clones were considered mappable if detected in sequenced pre-transplant spleen, lymph node, or MLR CFSE-low populations of the donor or recipient. Cumulative frequency of alloreactive clones was calculated as a percentage of all sequences weighted by copy number. Sourced from immuneACCESS, this table was stored by TCRdb with only in-frame sequences that have V and J called. A share of the clones is absent; for the studies checked, an unresolved V gene accounts for under half, and the remainder has no known explanation. The V and J calls and clone size are taken from that table; D and trimming were inferred from the DNA. In all, the sample holds fewer than 110,000 clones, and roughly 89% of those were seen once. 0.71% of the sample rests with the top ten.

The trim is 0 bases for V and 5 bases for J, with a gap of 9 bases between the germline ends. CDR1 and CDR2 are drawn from the germline V gene: SGHNT, YENEEA. From the cysteine up to the phenylalanine, the CDR3 has a length of 14 residues. Only the CDR3 portion is preserved as DNA: 42 bases, with reading frame beginning at the first base. A word on this clone: The antigen this receptor binds is unknown. Base qualities are missing; no much larger clone stands one base away.

What the work shows at the level of the full study, not this receptor alone: GvH clones were detected in recipient bone marrow, and some appeared earlier in ileal mucosa or blood, consistent with an intestinal mucosal origin. Conclusions were limited by the relatively low number and heterogeneity of intestinal transplant patients. In patients with donor T cell macrochimerism, the allografts had high GvH to HvG T cell clonal ratios. Early after transplant, peak levels of circulating GvH clones were found to be associated with declines in HvG clones.

In this chain, TRBV11-3 is recombined with TRBJ2-3; the D segment cannot be called with confidence. This TCR came from a human donor who was the organ donor for an intestinal transplant. This material consisted of unstimulated CD4+ T cells sorted from spleen or lymph node cells, taken before transplant. The CDR3 here reads CASSLERKGDTQYF. The nucleotides read TGTGCCAGCAGCTTAGAGAGAAAAGGAGATACGCAGTATTTT.